This T cell receptor (beta chain) is drawn from a study of T cells in Graves' hyperthyroidism and ophthalmopathy. Whole-study findings and limits: Peripheral blood also featured most of the thyroid clonotypes expanded above 0.001. The model predicted ophthalmopathy a median about 6.6 months before onset.

Germline lookup yields CDR1 SEHNR and CDR2 FQNEAQ (reference sequence). Trimming stripped 1 base from V and 0 bases from J, with 6 bases between. This CDR3 has 15 residues. When ophthalmopathy did not progress within 18 months, Graves' hyperthyroidism was considered stable. PBMCs stemmed from less than 13 ml fresh peripheral blood. For this clonotype: What it binds is unknown.

RNA transcripts provided the source from which TCR beta CDR3 regions were amplified. Researchers ran a first-round RT-PCR on the TCR CDR3 using the HTBI primer set. TCRdb called the multiplex PCR reads again in MiXCR, with one record for every CDR3 protein. The sample has 340,000 or so distinct CDR3 sequences, 15% to 20% seen once. What was sequenced was blood. This sequence originates from a woman aged 50 to 65 with Graves' hyperthyroidism. This chain uses TRBV7-9 with TRBJ1-4; D not certain. In DNA, the CDR3 is TGTGCCAGCAGCTTAGGTGCCTCAACTAATGAAAAACTGTTTTTT. Its protein product is CASSLGASTNEKLFF.